This TCR beta chain comes out of a study of cytomegalovirus exposure and HLA in healthy donors. General study results and limits: Information on immune exposure was restricted to one variable (CMV serostatus). The study reported that TCR beta sequences accurately predicted HLA-A and HLA-B alleles in most subjects.

Though probably carrying unrecorded immune exposures, donors were nominally healthy at sampling. With regard to this clone: Its specificity is unknown.

Between the trimmed V and J ends, which lost 5 bases and 3 bases, there was a span of 6 bases. CDR1 is SGHNT, CDR2 YENEEA, per germline. This CDR3 spans 12 amino acids. 60 Vbeta and 13 Jbeta primers were used in PCR. TCRdb keeps only in-frame clones here, not all; method: immunoSEQ multiplex PCR. This repertoire shows about 140,000 clones, about three quarters found once; its top ten account for around 7%. Sequencing used PBMCs. The TCR originated in a man aged 35 to 55 in good health and CMV-seropositive. J is TRBJ2-3 and V is TRBV11-3; D is undetermined. The CDR3, as DNA: TGTGCCAGCAGCCCGTCGACAGATACGCAGTATTTT. It encodes CASSPSTDTQYF.